These 4 T cell receptor beta chains were sequenced from one sample in a study of regulatory T cells in long-lasting Graves disease. TCR beta libraries were built with iRepertoire HTBI primers and Arm-PCR of CDR3 regions. Via MiXCR, TCRdb re-called the multiplex PCR reads, giving one row per CDR3 protein. The repertoire holds about 420,000 distinct CDR3 sequences, with about a sixth as singletons. The time point was: newly diagnosed GD, antithyroid drugs for less than 3 months. RNA extracted from PBMCs served as the sequencing template. A further study also used this sample, focusing on T cells in Graves' hyperthyroidism and ophthalmopathy.

Sequenced here: peripheral blood mononuclear cells (PBMCs), sampled at new diagnosis, from a patient treated with antithyroid drugs. Every receptor here comes from a woman younger than 30 with Graves disease.

The chain recombines TRBV11-3 with TRBJ2-1, with TRBD2 matching over 15 bases. This CDR3 has 18 residues. From germline, CDR1 is SGHNT and CDR2 YENEEA. The V segment lost 4 bases and the J segment 4 bases; nucleotides outside the gene matches: 8. The CDR3 loop reads CASSSRTSGRAGYNEQFF. CDR3 coding DNA: TGTGCCAGCAGCTCCAGGACTAGCGGGAGGGCCGGGTACAATGAGCAGTTCTTC.

J is TRBJ2-1 and V is TRBV6-2 or TRBV6-3, with D hard to call. Germline V lookup: CDR1 MNHEY, CDR2 SVGEGT. V shed 7 bases and J shed 4 bases, with 11 bases lying between them. This CDR3 is built from 13 residues. The CDR3 is CASTSDGYNEQFF. The DNA of the CDR3 is TGTGCCAGCACTTCGGACGGGTACAATGAGCAGTTCTTC.

This sequence joins TRBV7-2 and TRBJ2-6, with 11 bases matching TRBD2. The CDR3 is made up of 18 amino acids. CDR1 is SGHTA and CDR2 is FQGNSA in the germline V gene. V trimming: 1 base; J trimming: 0 bases; junction bases outside the gene matches: 2. Here the CDR3 reads CASSLVAGGPSGANVLTF. The CDR3 coding sequence is TGTGCCAGCAGCTTAGTAGCGGGAGGGCCCTCTGGGGCCAACGTCCTGACTTTC.

In its sample, this clonotype was seen many times. The chain uses TRBV18 and TRBJ2-1; no reliable D call. Looked up from germline, CDR1 is KGHSH and CDR2 is LQKENI. The CDR3 is made up of 14 amino acids. V lost 5 bases to trimming and J lost 0 bases, with 8 bases between them. CDR3 in amino acids: CASSAQLSYNEQFF. The CDR3 DNA reads TGTGCCAGCTCAGCACAGCTCTCCTACAATGAGCAGTTCTTC.